The 19 T cell receptor beta chains below were found in one sample sequenced in a study of cytomegalovirus exposure and HLA in healthy donors. The PCR had 60 Vbeta and 13 Jbeta primers. TCRdb keeps only in-frame clones here, not all; method: immunoSEQ multiplex PCR. The table has approximately 73,000 clones, about 81% seen once. The sample comprised PBMCs. The receptors here all came from a man between 65 and 80 years old in good health and CMV-seronegative.

The chain carries TRBV5-6 and TRBJ2-1; 13 nucleotides align to TRBD2. The V gene end was trimmed by 6 bases and the J gene end by 6 bases; junction bases not matched to a gene: 6. This CDR3 is built from 15 residues. Germline V gene sequence: CDR1 SGHDT, CDR2 YYEEEE. Here the CDR3 DNA reads TGTGCCAGCACTTGGACTAGCGGGAGTCGCAATGAGCAGTTCTTC. This codes for CASTWTSGSRNEQFF.

This chain uses TRBV7-6 with TRBJ2-5; 10 bases map to TRBD1. The J call may be incorrect, as the DNA end agrees better with TRBJ2-7. Per the germline V gene, CDR1 is SGHVS and CDR2 is FNYEAQ. The CDR3 spans 15 residues. The CDR3 DNA sequence: TGTGCCAGCAGCAGGCGACAGGGGGCGGCCGACGAGCAGTACTTC. Amino acids: CASSRRQGAADEQYF.

The count of this clone is one. The CDR3 loop is CASSLAVGRGTYGYTF. CDR3 bases: TGTGCCAGCAGCTTAGCAGTAGGCAGGGGGACCTATGGCTACACCTTC. The rearrangement links TRBV7-8 to TRBJ1-2; TRBD1 matches 7 bases. The V segment lost 0 bases and the J segment 4 bases; nucleotides outside the gene matches: 8. Germline values: CDR1 SGHVS, CDR2 FQNEAQ. The CDR3 is 16 residues long.

This clone came up a few times. The rearrangement uses TRBV4-1 and TRBJ1-4, with D perhaps TRBD1 (5 bases). Germline CDR1 MGHRA, CDR2 YSYEKL. This CDR3 is 13 amino acids long. Trimming removed 2 bases from V and 8 bases from J, with 9 bases in between. CDR3 amino acids: CASSQQGGEKLFF. DNA of the CDR3: TGCGCCAGCAGCCAACAGGGTGGAGAAAAACTGTTTTTT.

V is TRBV30 and J is TRBJ1-3, with D possibly TRBD1 on 5 matching bases. Germline V gene sequence: CDR1 GTSNPN, CDR2 SVGIG (reference sequence). V lost 0 bases to trimming and J lost 8 bases, with 11 bases between them. This CDR3 spans 13 amino acids. Written as DNA, the CDR3 is TGTGCCTGGAGTGTACGTGGGGCTCACACCATATATTTT. Translation: CAWSVRGAHTIYF.

The chain is built from TRBV10-2 and TRBJ1-4, with 9 bases fitting TRBD1. The germline V gene has CDR1 WSHSY and CDR2 SAAADI. This CDR3 spans 13 amino acids. The V segment lost 6 bases and the J segment 10 bases; nucleotides outside the gene matches: 6. The CDR3 nucleotides are TGCGCCAGCAGGGGACAGGGAGATGGAAAACTGTTTTTT. It is translated as CASRGQGDGKLFF.

The genes are TRBV6-1 and TRBJ1-1; tentative D call: TRBD1 (6 bases). Germline CDR1 and CDR2: MNHNS and SASEGT. Trimming cost V 4 bases and J 0 bases, with 15 bases left between them. This CDR3 has 16 amino acids. Here the CDR3 DNA reads TGTGCCAGCAGTGGATGGGAAGGACAGCTGAACACTGAAGCTTTCTTT. It yields the protein CASSGWEGQLNTEAFF.

This clone has more than one count but fewer than ten. CDR3 protein: CAGIRDFGTTDTQYF. The CDR3 DNA is TGTGCCGGAATTCGGGACTTCGGTACCACAGATACGCAGTATTTT. The chain employs TRBV6-1 and TRBJ2-3, with D perhaps TRBD2 (6 bases). There are 15 residues in the CDR3. Trimming pared 11 bases from V and 2 bases from J, leaving 20 bases between. Germline CDR1 and CDR2: MNHNS and SASEGT.

This sequence joins TRBV11-3 and TRBJ2-2; TRBD1 matches at 8 bases. CDR3 length equals 15 residues. CDR1 is SGHNT and CDR2 is YENEEA in the germline V gene. V lost 6 bases, J lost 6 bases, and 9 bases stayed unmatched. CDR3: CASSDRGLVAGELFF. DNA for the CDR3: TGTGCCAGCAGTGACAGGGGATTGGTAGCCGGGGAGCTGTTTTTT.

The chain recombines TRBV7-2 with TRBJ1-1; the D is unclear. V gave up 0 bases and J gave up 2 bases, with 19 bases separating them. The germline V gene encodes CDR1 SGHTA and CDR2 FQGNSA. The CDR3 runs to 18 residues. This CDR3 is CASSLALETGTANTEAFF. As DNA, the CDR3 is TGTGCCAGCAGCTTAGCGTTGGAGACGGGAACGGCCAACACTGAAGCTTTCTTT.

This chain connects TRBV5-1 to TRBJ2-1; 7 positions match TRBD2. Germline V lookup: CDR1 SGHRS, CDR2 YFSETQ. CDR3 size: 15 residues. J was trimmed by 7 bases and V by 0 bases; bases with no gene match: 7. The CDR3 DNA reads TGCGCCAGCAGCTTGGGACTAGCCTTTAGTAATGAGCAGTTCTTC. Its protein product is CASSLGLAFSNEQFF. Supplemented by reference TRBV5-1 and TRBJ2-1, the full variable domain reads KAGVTQTPRYLIKTRGQQVTLSCSPISGHRSVSWYQQTPGQGLQFLFEYFSETQRNKGNFPGRFSGRQFSNSRSEMNVSTLELGDSALYLCASSLGLAFSNEQFFGPGTRLTVL.

The V and J genes are TRBV7-2 and TRBJ2-1, with 9 bases fitting TRBD2. V lost 4 bases and J lost 4; bases outside the gene matches: 8. CDR1 is SGHTA, CDR2 FQGNSA, per germline. The CDR3 length is 16 residues. CDR3 bases: TGTGCCAGCAGCTCCCAGGTTAGCGGGGGATACAATGAGCAGTTCTTC. Its protein product is CASSSQVSGGYNEQFF.

This clone was counted between two and nine times. The same CDR3 can be traced to other DNA sequences in this sample. The chain combines TRBV5-1 with TRBJ2-7, with TRBD1 as a possible D gene (5 bases). Germline V gene data show CDR1 as SGHRS and CDR2 as YFSETQ. V shed 0 bases and J shed 1 base, with 8 bases lying between them. The CDR3 consists of 14 residues. In nucleotides, the CDR3 is TGCGCCAGCAGCTTGGCGGCAGGGTCCTACGAGCAGTACTTC. Its translation is CASSLAAGSYEQYF.

This rearrangement joins TRBV10-3 to TRBJ2-3, with 9 bases lining up with TRBD1. The CDR3 is made up of 16 amino acids. The germline gives CDR1 ENHRY, CDR2 SYGVKD. J was trimmed by 2 bases and V by 4 bases; bases with no gene match: 7. The CDR3 bases are TGTGCCATCAGTGGCGGACAGGGGACGAACACAGATACGCAGTATTTT. Translating gives CAISGGQGTNTDTQYF.

Remarks on this clone: Different DNA sequences within this sample yield the same CDR3. The genes are TRBV10-2 and TRBJ1-1, with a weak D call TRBD1 (5 bases). This CDR3 comprises 15 residues. Germline V gene lookup returns CDR1 WSHSY and CDR2 SAAADI. V was pared by 7 bases and J by 2 bases, with 17 bases between. The CDR3 sequence is CASIRTRLSNTEAFF. The CDR3 coding sequence is TGCGCCAGCATCCGGACACGACTTTCCAACACTGAAGCTTTCTTT.

The CDR3 spells CASSLDPQGLQYF. As DNA, the CDR3 is TGCGCCAGCAGCTTGGATCCGCAGGGCCTTCAGTACTTC. The gene calls are TRBV5-1 and TRBJ2-5, with D tentatively TRBD1 (5 bases). Germline V gene data show CDR1 as SGHRS and CDR2 as YFSETQ. The CDR3 is 13 amino acids. V shed 0 bases and J shed 11 bases, with 14 bases lying between them.

J is TRBJ1-1 and V is TRBV2; 7 bases map to TRBD1. V dropped 7 bases and J dropped 4; count of bases not matched to a gene: 6. Germline V lookup: CDR1 SNHLY, CDR2 FYNNEI. The CDR3 has 13 residues. CDR3 coding DNA: TGTGCCAGCATGAGGGGGCCGGGCACTGAAGCTTTCTTT. It encodes CASMRGPGTEAFF. The complete variable domain, with remaining parts taken from reference TRBV2 and TRBJ1-1, reads EPEVTQTPSHQVTQMGQEVILRCVPISNHLYFYWYRQILGQKVEFLVSFYNNEISEKSEIFDDQFSVERPDGSNFTLKIRSTKLEDSAMYFCASMRGPGTEAFFGQGTRLTVV.

The rearrangement links TRBV5-1 to TRBJ2-1; the match to TRBD1 covers 9 bases. From germline, CDR1 is SGHRS and CDR2 YFSETQ. Losses at the gene ends were 4 bases for V and 6 bases for J; bases not matched to a gene: 8. This CDR3 has 15 amino acids. CDR3 DNA: TGCGCCAGCAGCCGACCGGGACAGGGTCTCAATGAGCAGTTCTTC. Protein sequence: CASSRPGQGLNEQFF.

This chain's CDR3 is CASSLGFENSPLHF. Here the CDR3 DNA reads TGTGCCAGCAGCTTAGGCTTTGAGAATTCACCCCTCCACTTT. The gene calls are TRBV11-2 and TRBJ1-6, with unresolved D. With 1 base removed from V and 7 bases from J, the gap between germline ends came to 8 bases. Germline V gene sequence: CDR1 SGHAT, CDR2 FQNNGV. The CDR3 sequence is 14 residues long.